The clone carrying this TCR beta chain has more than one count but fewer than ten. Antigen: not known. Regarding donors, all were healthy bone marrow donors. The sample originates from a study of cytomegalovirus exposure and HLA in healthy donors. Study-wide background: In a previous analysis, 110 million or so unique TCR beta sequences were found from some 180 million T cells. Overall study findings and caveats: There were about 160 TCR beta chains listed as cytomegalovirus-associated. Later analysis revealed greater clonal expansion in HLA-associated TCR beta chains than in equally common others.

Researchers ran the PCR with 60 Vbeta and 13 Jbeta primers. Using immunoSEQ multiplex PCR, the repertoire was profiled, and TCRdb retains in-frame clones only, with some absent. The sample records 150,000 or so clones, roughly 80% being singletons. The TCR was taken from a man aged 30 to 39 in good health and CMV-seronegative. Material: PBMCs.

CDR3 coding DNA: TGTGCCAGCAGTGAATGGGACAGGGGGCATGGAAACACCATATATTTT. Translation: CASSEWDRGHGNTIYF. The chain employs TRBV2 and TRBJ1-3, with 12 bases that match TRBD1. Germline V gives CDR1 SNHLY, CDR2 FYNNEI. V lost 2 bases to trimming and J lost 3 bases; unmatched junction nucleotides: 2. There are 16 residues in the CDR3.